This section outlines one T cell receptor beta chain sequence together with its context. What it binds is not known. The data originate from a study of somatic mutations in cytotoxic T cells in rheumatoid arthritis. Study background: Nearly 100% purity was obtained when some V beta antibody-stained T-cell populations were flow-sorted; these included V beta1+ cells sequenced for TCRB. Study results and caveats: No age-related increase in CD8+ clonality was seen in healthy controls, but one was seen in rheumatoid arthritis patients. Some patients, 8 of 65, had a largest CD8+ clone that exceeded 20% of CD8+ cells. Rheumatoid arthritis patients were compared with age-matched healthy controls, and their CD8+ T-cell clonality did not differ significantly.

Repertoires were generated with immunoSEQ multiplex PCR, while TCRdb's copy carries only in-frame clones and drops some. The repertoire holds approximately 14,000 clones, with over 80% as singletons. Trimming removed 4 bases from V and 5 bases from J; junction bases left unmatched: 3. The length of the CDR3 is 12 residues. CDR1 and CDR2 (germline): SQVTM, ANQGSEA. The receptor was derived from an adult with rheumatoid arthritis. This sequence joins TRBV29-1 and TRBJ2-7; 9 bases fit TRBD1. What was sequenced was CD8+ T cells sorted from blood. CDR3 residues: CSVGQGGHEQYF. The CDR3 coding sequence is TGCAGCGTTGGACAGGGGGGCCACGAGCAGTACTTC.